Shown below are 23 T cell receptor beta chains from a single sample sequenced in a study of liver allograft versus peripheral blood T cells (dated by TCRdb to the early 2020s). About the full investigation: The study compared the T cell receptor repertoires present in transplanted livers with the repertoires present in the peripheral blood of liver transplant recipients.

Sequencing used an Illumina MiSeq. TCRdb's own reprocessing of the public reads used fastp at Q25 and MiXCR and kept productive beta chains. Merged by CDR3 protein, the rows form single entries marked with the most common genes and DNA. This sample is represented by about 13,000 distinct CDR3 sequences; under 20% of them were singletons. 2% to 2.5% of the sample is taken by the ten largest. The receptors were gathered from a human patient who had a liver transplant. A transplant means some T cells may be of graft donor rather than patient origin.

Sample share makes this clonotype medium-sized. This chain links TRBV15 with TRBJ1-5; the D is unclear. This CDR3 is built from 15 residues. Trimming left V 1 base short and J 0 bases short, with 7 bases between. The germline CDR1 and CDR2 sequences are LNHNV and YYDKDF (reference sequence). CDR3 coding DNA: TGTGCCACCAGCAGAGGCAGTTATAGCAATCAGCCCCAGCATTTT. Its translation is CATSRGSYSNQPQHF.

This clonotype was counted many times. This CDR3 reads CASSLSVQPQHF. Here the CDR3 DNA reads TGTGCCAGCAGTTTATCGGTTCAGCCCCAGCATTTT. The chain carries TRBV28 and TRBJ1-5; no firm D call. Looked up from germline, CDR1 is MDHEN and CDR2 is SYDVKM. Trimming pared 1 base from V and 6 bases from J, leaving 4 bases between. The CDR3 has 12 residues.

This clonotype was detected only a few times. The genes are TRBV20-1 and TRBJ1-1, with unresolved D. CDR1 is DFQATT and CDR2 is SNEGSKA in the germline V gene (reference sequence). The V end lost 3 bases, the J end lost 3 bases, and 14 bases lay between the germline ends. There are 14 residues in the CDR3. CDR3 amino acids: CSARSGRGDTEAFF. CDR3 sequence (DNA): TGCAGTGCTAGGTCTGGACGTGGGGACACTGAAGCTTTCTTT.

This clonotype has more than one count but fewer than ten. The CDR3 loop reads CASSLGQDYSPLHF. As DNA, the CDR3 is TGTGCCAGCAGCTTAGGTCAGGACTATTCACCCCTCCACTTT. The chain recombines TRBV7-9 with TRBJ1-6, with no clear D. The CDR3 has 14 amino acids. Germline CDR1 reads SEHNR; CDR2 reads FQNEAQ (reference sequence). V lost 1 base, J lost 8 bases, and 9 bases lay in between.

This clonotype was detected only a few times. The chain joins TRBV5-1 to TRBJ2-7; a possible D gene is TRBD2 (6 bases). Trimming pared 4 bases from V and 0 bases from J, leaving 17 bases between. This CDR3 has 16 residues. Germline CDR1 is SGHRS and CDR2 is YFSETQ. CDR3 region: CASSRDGDGSSYEQYF. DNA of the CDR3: TGCGCCAGCAGCCGTGACGGGGACGGGAGCTCCTACGAGCAGTACTTC.

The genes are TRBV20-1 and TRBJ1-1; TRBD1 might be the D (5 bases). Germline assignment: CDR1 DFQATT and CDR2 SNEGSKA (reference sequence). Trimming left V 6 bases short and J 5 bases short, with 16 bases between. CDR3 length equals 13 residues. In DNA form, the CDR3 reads TGCAGTGCACCTCCACCCGGGGGGACTGAAGCTTTCTTT. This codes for CSAPPPGGTEAFF.

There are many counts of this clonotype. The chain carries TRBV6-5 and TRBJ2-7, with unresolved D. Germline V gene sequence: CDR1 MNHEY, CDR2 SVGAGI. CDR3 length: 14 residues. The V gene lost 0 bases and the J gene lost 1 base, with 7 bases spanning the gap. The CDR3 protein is CASSYSRNSYEQYF. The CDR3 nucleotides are TGTGCCAGCAGTTACTCGAGGAATTCCTACGAGCAGTACTTC.

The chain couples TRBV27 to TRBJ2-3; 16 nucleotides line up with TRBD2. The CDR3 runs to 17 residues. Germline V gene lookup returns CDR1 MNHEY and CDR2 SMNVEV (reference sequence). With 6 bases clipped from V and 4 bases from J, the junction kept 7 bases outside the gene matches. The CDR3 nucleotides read TGTGCCAGCAGCGGGACTAGCGGGAGGGCCTTGCCAGATACGCAGTATTTT. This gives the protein CASSGTSGRALPDTQYF.

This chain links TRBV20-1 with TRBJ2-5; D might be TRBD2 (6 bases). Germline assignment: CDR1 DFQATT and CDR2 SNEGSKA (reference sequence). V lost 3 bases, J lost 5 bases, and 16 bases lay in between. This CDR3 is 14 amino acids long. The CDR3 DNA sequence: TGCAGTGCTAGTGGCTTGGGGGGTTTGGAGACCCAGTACTTC. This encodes CSASGLGGLETQYF.

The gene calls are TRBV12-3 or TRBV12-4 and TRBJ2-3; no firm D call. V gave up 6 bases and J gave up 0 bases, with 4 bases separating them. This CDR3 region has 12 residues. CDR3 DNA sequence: TGTGCCAGCAGGCCCAGCACAGATACGCAGTATTTT. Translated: CASRPSTDTQYF.

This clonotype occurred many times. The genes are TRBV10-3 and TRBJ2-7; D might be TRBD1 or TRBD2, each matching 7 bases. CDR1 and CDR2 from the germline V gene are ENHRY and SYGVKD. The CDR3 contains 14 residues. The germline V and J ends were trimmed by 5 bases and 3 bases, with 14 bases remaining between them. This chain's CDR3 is CAISPQGGGYEQYF. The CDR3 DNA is TGTGCCATCAGTCCCCAGGGGGGGGGCTACGAGCAGTACTTC.

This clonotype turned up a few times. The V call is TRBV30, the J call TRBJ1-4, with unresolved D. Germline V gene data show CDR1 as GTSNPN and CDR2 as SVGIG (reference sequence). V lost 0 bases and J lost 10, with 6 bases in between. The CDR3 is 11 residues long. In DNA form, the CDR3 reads TGTGCCTGGAGTGTACAAGGAAAACTGTTTTTT. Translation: CAWSVQGKLFF.

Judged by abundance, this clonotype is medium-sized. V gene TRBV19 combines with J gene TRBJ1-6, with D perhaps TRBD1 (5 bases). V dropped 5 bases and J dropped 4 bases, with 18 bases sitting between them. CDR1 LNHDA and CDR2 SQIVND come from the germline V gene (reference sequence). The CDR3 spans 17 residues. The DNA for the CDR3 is TGTGCCAGTAGTTACCGACGGGGGGGAGGATATAATTCACCCCTCCACTTT. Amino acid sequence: CASSYRRGGGYNSPLHF.

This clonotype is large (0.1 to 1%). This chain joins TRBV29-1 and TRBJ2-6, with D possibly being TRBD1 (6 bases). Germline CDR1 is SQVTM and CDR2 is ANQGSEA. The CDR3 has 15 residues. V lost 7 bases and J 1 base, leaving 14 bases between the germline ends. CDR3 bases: TGCAGCGCCAAACAGGGATCTTCTGGGGCCAACGTCCTGACTTTC. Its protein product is CSAKQGSSGANVLTF.

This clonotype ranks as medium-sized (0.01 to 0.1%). As DNA, the CDR3 is TGTGCCAGCACCCGGGACTACTCTACCAATGAGCAGTTCTTC. Residues: CASTRDYSTNEQFF. The genes are TRBV6-5 and TRBJ2-1, with 7 bases aligning to TRBD2. This CDR3 spans 14 amino acids. The V segment lost 7 bases and the J segment 6 bases; nucleotides outside the gene matches: 9. Germline CDR1 is MNHEY and CDR2 is SVGAGI.

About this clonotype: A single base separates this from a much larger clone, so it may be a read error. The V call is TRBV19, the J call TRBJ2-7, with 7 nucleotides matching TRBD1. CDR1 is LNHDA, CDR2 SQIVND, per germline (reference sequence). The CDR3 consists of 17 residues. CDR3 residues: CVSSRITGTASSYEQYF. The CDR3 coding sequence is TGTGTCAGTTCCCGGATTACCGGGACAGCTTCTTCCTACGAGCAGTACTTC.

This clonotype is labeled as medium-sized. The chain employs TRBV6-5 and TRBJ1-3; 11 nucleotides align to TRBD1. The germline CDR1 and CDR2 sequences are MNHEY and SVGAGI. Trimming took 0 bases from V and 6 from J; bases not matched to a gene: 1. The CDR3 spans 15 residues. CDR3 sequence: CASSYSDRGQNTIYF. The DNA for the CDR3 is TGTGCCAGCAGTTACTCGGACAGGGGGCAAAACACCATATATTTT.

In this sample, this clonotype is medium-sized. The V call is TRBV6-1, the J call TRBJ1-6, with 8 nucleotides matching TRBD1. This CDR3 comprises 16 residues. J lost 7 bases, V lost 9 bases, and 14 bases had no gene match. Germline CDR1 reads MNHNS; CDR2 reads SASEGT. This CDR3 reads CASTPLTGGRNSPLHF. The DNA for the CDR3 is TGTGCCAGTACTCCCTTAACAGGGGGAAGAAATTCACCCCTCCACTTT.

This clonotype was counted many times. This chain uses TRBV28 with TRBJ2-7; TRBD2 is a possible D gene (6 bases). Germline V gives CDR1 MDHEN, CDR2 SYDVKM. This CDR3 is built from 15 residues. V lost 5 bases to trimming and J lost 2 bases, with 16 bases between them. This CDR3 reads CASSETGTDAYEQYF. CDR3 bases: TGTGCCAGCAGTGAAACCGGGACTGATGCCTACGAGCAGTACTTC.

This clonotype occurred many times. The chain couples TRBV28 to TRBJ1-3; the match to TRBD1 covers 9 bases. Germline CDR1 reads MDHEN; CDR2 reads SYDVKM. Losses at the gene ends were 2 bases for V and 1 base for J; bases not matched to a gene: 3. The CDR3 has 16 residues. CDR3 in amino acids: CASSLGGTGSGNTIYF. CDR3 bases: TGTGCCAGCAGTTTAGGAGGGACAGGGTCTGGAAACACCATATATTTT.

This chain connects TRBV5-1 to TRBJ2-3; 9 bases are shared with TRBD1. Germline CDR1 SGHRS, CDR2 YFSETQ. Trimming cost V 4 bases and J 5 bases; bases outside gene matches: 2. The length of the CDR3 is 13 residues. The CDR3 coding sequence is TGCGCCAGCAGCCCGACAGGGGGAGATACGCAGTATTTT. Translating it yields CASSPTGGDTQYF. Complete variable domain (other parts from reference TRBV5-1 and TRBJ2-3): KAGVTQTPRYLIKTRGQQVTLSCSPISGHRSVSWYQQTPGQGLQFLFEYFSETQRNKGNFPGRFSGRQFSNSRSEMNVSTLELGDSALYLCASSPTGGDTQYFGPGTRLTVL.

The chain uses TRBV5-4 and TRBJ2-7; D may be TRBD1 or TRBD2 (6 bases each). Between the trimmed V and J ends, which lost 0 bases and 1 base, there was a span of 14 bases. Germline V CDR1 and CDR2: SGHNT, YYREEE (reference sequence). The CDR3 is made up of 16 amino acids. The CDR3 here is CASSLDRGLRSYEQYF. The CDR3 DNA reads TGTGCCAGCAGCTTGGATCGGGGGCTCCGGTCCTACGAGCAGTACTTC.

The CDR3 loop reads CASSYRDIEAFF. CDR3 nucleotide sequence: TGTGCCAGCAGCTACCGGGACATTGAAGCTTTCTTT. V gene TRBV11-1 combines with J gene TRBJ1-1; perhaps TRBD1 as D (6 bases). The germline CDR1 and CDR2 sequences are SGHAT and FQDESV (reference sequence). V lost 4 bases and J 7 bases, leaving 10 bases between the germline ends. The CDR3 covers 12 residues.